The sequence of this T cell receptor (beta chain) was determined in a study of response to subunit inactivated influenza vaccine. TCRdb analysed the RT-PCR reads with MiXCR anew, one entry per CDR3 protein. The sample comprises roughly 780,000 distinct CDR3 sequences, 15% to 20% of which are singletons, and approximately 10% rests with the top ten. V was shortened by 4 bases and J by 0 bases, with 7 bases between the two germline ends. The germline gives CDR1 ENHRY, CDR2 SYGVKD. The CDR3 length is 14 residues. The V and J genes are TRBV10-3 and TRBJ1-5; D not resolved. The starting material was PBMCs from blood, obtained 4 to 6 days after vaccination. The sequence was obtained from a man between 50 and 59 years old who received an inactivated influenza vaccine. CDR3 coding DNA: TGTGCCATCAGTGCACATAATAGCAATCAGCCCCAGCATTTT. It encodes CAISAHNSNQPQHF.